These 32 T cell receptor beta chains were sequenced from one sample in a study of blood T cell repertoires in COVID-19. Method: immunoSEQ multiplex PCR; TCRdb's copy keeps in-frame clones and lacks some. Here the sample spans fewer than 150,000 clones, around 90% being singletons. Sequencing was carried out using peripheral blood. The receptors shown here come from a human donor in a cohort sampled during active COVID-19.

The rearrangement links TRBV30 to TRBJ1-6, with D perhaps TRBD1 (6 bases). The CDR3 loop spans 14 amino acids. V lost 0 bases to trimming and J lost 10 bases, with 13 bases between them. Germline V lookup: CDR1 GTSNPN, CDR2 SVGIG (reference sequence). CDR3 sequence reads: CAWSVGGAESPLHF. The CDR3 region has the DNA TGTGCCTGGAGTGTGGGGGGGGCAGAGTCACCCCTCCACTTT.

V usage is TRBV9 and J usage is TRBJ1-1, with D unresolved. CDR1 SGDLS and CDR2 YYNGEE come from the germline V gene. Trimming removed 4 bases from V and 1 base from J, with 8 bases in between. The length of the CDR3 is 13 residues. The CDR3 sequence: CASSFRGNTEAFF. CDR3 DNA sequence: TGTGCCAGCAGCTTCCGGGGGAACACTGAAGCTTTCTTT.

This clone was detected once. The rearrangement links TRBV13 to TRBJ2-1, with TRBD2 matching over 13 bases. Losses at the gene ends were 5 bases for V and 7 bases for J; bases not matched to a gene: 14. The CDR3 spans 18 residues. The germline CDR1 and CDR2 sequences are PRHDT and FYEKMQ (reference sequence). CDR3 bases: TGTGCCAGCAGCCTGACTAGCGGGGGGCGAACATATCGTAATGAGCAGTTCTTC. Translated: CASSLTSGGRTYRNEQFF.

This clone was recorded only once. The V call is TRBV5-1, the J call TRBJ2-3; TRBD1 is a possible D gene (6 bases). The CDR3 is 15 residues long. V lost 3 bases and J lost 1, with 12 bases in between. Germline V gene data show CDR1 as SGHRS and CDR2 as YFSETQ. CDR3 amino acids: CASSSRGTGTDTQYF. The CDR3, as DNA: TGCGCCAGCAGCTCTAGGGGGACGGGCACAGATACGCAGTATTTT.

This clone was found a few times. The chain carries TRBV30 and TRBJ1-1; 9 nucleotides line up with TRBD1. V was clipped by 5 bases and J by 5 bases; unmatched bases: 3. The germline CDR1 and CDR2 sequences are GTSNPN and SVGIG (reference sequence). The CDR3 loop spans 12 amino acids. CDR3 sequence (DNA): TGTGCCTGGGGACAGGGGTTAACTGAAGCTTTCTTT. Protein sequence: CAWGQGLTEAFF.

The V and J genes are TRBV6-2 or TRBV6-3 and TRBJ2-3, with 13 bases lining up with TRBD2. Germline CDR1 and CDR2: MNHEY and SVGEGT. Trimming took 6 bases from V and 7 from J; bases not matched to a gene: 4. The CDR3 is 14 residues long. The CDR3 region is CASSRTSGSHTQYF. The CDR3 DNA reads TGTGCCAGCAGCCGGACTAGCGGGAGTCATACGCAGTATTTT.

The chain couples TRBV10-1 to TRBJ2-5; D perhaps matches TRBD1 (6 bases). Trimming pared 3 bases from V and 2 bases from J, leaving 10 bases between. The CDR3 totals 14 residues. The germline V gene has CDR1 WNHNN and CDR2 SYGVQD (reference sequence). CDR3 sequence: CASSDPGQQETQYF. The CDR3 DNA follows: TGCGCCAGCAGTGACCCCGGACAGCAAGAGACCCAGTACTTC.

The rearrangement joins TRBV28 to TRBJ2-5; maybe TRBD2 (5 bases). Germline V CDR1 and CDR2: MDHEN, SYDVKM. This CDR3 comprises 15 residues. V lost 5 bases and J 7 bases, leaving 20 bases between the germline ends. CDR3 coding DNA: TGTGCCAGCAGTCGCCCGGGATATGATTTGGGGACCCAGTACTTC. Its translation: CASSRPGYDLGTQYF.

The rearrangement joins TRBV7-2 to TRBJ1-5, with 9 bases aligning to TRBD1. The V gene's germline CDR1 is SGHTA and CDR2 FQGNSA. This CDR3 has 16 amino acids. J gave up 1 base and V 5 bases, and 6 bases lay outside the gene matches. The CDR3 region has the DNA TGTGCCAGCAGCCCCCTGGGACAGGGAAGCAATCAGCCCCAGCATTTT. Its protein product is CASSPLGQGSNQPQHF. Based on the CDR3 plus reference TRBV7-2 and TRBJ1-5, the full variable domain is GAGVSQSPSNKVTEKGKDVELRCDPISGHTALYWYRQSLGQGLEFLIYFQGNSAPDKSGLPSDRFSAERTGGSVSTLTIQRTQQEDSAVYLCASSPLGQGSNQPQHFGDGTRLSIL.

V and J are TRBV19 and TRBJ1-1; D uncertain. The CDR3 totals 16 residues. V shed 5 bases and J shed 3 bases, with 19 bases lying between them. The V gene's germline CDR1 is LNHDA and CDR2 SQIVND (reference sequence). CDR3: CASSRGAHFWDTEAFF. The CDR3 DNA reads TGTGCCAGTAGTCGCGGCGCCCATTTTTGGGACACTGAAGCTTTCTTT.

J is TRBJ2-3 and V is TRBV2; the D gene is possibly TRBD2 (6 bases). CDR1 and CDR2 from the germline V gene are SNHLY and FYNNEI. This CDR3 is built from 13 residues. With 7 bases removed from V and 3 bases from J, the gap between germline ends came to 11 bases. Here the CDR3 reads CASNLGGTDTQYF. The CDR3 DNA reads as TGTGCCAGCAACTTGGGGGGAACAGATACGCAGTATTTT.

The chain is built from TRBV19 and TRBJ1-1, with 8 bases fitting TRBD1. Germline CDR1 reads LNHDA; CDR2 reads SQIVND (reference sequence). The ends lost 5 bases at V and 5 bases at J; junction bases unmatched: 10. CDR3 size: 15 residues. The CDR3 bases are TGTGCCAGTAGTGGGGGGGACAGGAAGGGGACTGAAGCTTTCTTT. Translated: CASSGGDRKGTEAFF. Combining the CDR3 with reference TRBV19 and TRBJ1-1 gives the whole variable domain DGGITQSPKYLFRKEGQNVTLSCEQNLNHDAMYWYRQDPGQGLRLIYYSQIVNDFQKGDIAEGYSVSREKKESFPLTVTSAQKNPTAFYLCASSGGDRKGTEAFFGQGTRLTVV.

The chain is built from TRBV6-6 and TRBJ1-5; 9 bases align to TRBD1. The CDR3 extends over 14 amino acids. The germline gives CDR1 MNHNY, CDR2 SVGAGI (reference sequence). With 7 bases clipped from V and 4 bases from J, the junction kept 5 bases outside the gene matches. The CDR3 is CASMGQGDNQPQHF. The CDR3 DNA sequence: TGTGCCAGCATGGGACAGGGCGATAATCAGCCCCAGCATTTT.

J is TRBJ1-2 and V is TRBV11-2; D ambiguous. The V end lost 6 bases, the J end lost 2 bases, and 13 bases lay between the germline ends. This CDR3 comprises 14 residues. Germline assignment: CDR1 SGHAT and CDR2 FQNNGV. DNA of the CDR3: TGTGCCAGCAGTCCCCGCGGGAACAACTATGGCTACACCTTC. Amino acids: CASSPRGNNYGYTF.

This rearrangement joins TRBV12-5 to TRBJ1-1, with TRBD1 as a possible D gene (5 bases). This CDR3 spans 15 amino acids. V gave up 0 bases and J gave up 4 bases, with 12 bases separating them. Per the germline V gene, CDR1 is LGHNT and CDR2 is FRNRAP. CDR3 residues: CASGLVPGQGTEAFF. As DNA, the CDR3 is TGTGCTAGTGGTTTGGTACCCGGCCAGGGCACTGAAGCTTTCTTT.

The chain combines TRBV3-1 (or the pseudogene TRBV3-2) with TRBJ1-4, with 9 bases fitting TRBD1. The CDR3 covers 15 residues. V was clipped by 7 bases and J by 8 bases; unmatched bases: 11. Germline values: CDR1 LGHDT, CDR2 YNNKEL (reference sequence). CDR3 loop: CASTRTGGQGEKLFF. The CDR3 DNA sequence: TGTGCCAGCACCCGAACAGGGGGCCAAGGGGAAAAACTGTTTTTT.

The chain recombines TRBV6-6 with TRBJ2-7; the match to TRBD2 covers 10 bases. Germline V CDR1 and CDR2: MNHNY, SVGAGI (reference sequence). Trimming removed 8 bases from V and 3 bases from J; junction bases left unmatched: 7. The CDR3 consists of 14 residues. CDR3 coding DNA: TGTGCCAGCGGGGAGCGGGAGGGCCGCTACGAGCAGTACTTC. Translation gives CASGEREGRYEQYF.

The chain links TRBV29-1 to TRBJ1-1, with 9 positions matching TRBD1. There are 15 residues in the CDR3. V trimming: 4 bases; J trimming: 1 base; junction bases outside the gene matches: 7. Germline V gives CDR1 SQVTM, CDR2 ANQGSEA. CDR3 bases: TGCAGCGTTGCCGAGGACAGGGGCACGAACACTGAAGCTTTCTTT. This encodes CSVAEDRGTNTEAFF.

CDR3 region: CATSDRTGGSYEQYF. The CDR3 bases are TGTGCCACCAGTGATAGGACAGGGGGGTCCTACGAGCAGTACTTC. The V gene is TRBV24-1, the J gene TRBJ2-7, with 10 bases fitting TRBD1. Germline CDR1 reads KGHDR; CDR2 reads SFDVKD. The CDR3 is made up of 15 amino acids. J was trimmed by 1 base and V by 3 bases; bases with no gene match: 2.

This clone was observed a few times. The chain combines TRBV9 with TRBJ1-2; 7 nucleotides line up with TRBD1. Germline values: CDR1 SGDLS, CDR2 YYNGEE. The J segment lost 8 bases and the V segment lost 0 bases, leaving 4 bases of the junction unmatched. The CDR3 sequence is 13 residues long. The CDR3 loop reads CASSVDRGRGYTF. The CDR3 coding sequence is TGTGCCAGCAGCGTAGACAGGGGTCGCGGCTACACCTTC.

The chain has TRBV11-2 and TRBJ2-3; 10 nucleotides align to TRBD2. Germline V lookup: CDR1 SGHAT, CDR2 FQNNGV. The CDR3 has 15 residues. Trimming cost V 4 bases and J 2 bases; bases outside gene matches: 3. The CDR3 protein is CASSWTSGFTDTQYF. The DNA for the CDR3 is TGTGCCAGCAGCTGGACTAGCGGATTCACAGATACGCAGTATTTT.

The V and J genes are TRBV5-6 and TRBJ1-1, with D unclear. Trimming cost V 0 bases and J 10 bases, with 10 bases left between them. This CDR3 contains 12 residues. Per the germline V gene, CDR1 is SGHDT and CDR2 is YYEEEE. The CDR3 loop reads CASSLAAIGAFF. DNA of the CDR3: TGTGCCAGCAGCTTGGCTGCCATCGGAGCTTTCTTT.

The rearrangement links TRBV5-4 to TRBJ2-1; D possibly corresponds to TRBD1 (6 bases). CDR1 is SGHNT and CDR2 is YYREEE in the germline V gene (reference sequence). The CDR3 has 16 residues. V lost 0 bases and J lost 0, with 10 bases in between. CDR3 region: CASSLGGHSSYNEQFF. The CDR3 DNA follows: TGTGCCAGCAGCTTGGGGGGACACAGCTCCTACAATGAGCAGTTCTTC. Full variable domain (missing parts from reference TRBV5-4 and TRBJ2-1): ETGVTQSPTHLIKTRGQQVTLRCSSQSGHNTVSWYQQALGQGPQFIFQYYREEENGRGNFPPRFSGLQFPNYSSELNVNALELDDSALYLCASSLGGHSSYNEQFFGPGTRLTVL.

The gene calls are TRBV10-1 and TRBJ1-3; no definite D call. Germline V gene sequence: CDR1 WNHNN, CDR2 SYGVQD (reference sequence). The length of the CDR3 is 13 residues. V dropped 8 bases and J dropped 0 bases, with 8 bases sitting between them. The CDR3 here is CASLRGSGNTIYF. The CDR3 nucleotides are TGCGCCAGCCTCCGGGGCTCTGGAAACACCATATATTTT.

This clone has a handful of counts. The CDR3 sequence is CASSLRTSGRETQYF. CDR3 nucleotides: TGTGCCAGCAGCTTACGGACTAGCGGGAGGGAGACCCAGTACTTC. The V gene is TRBV11-2, the J gene TRBJ2-5; 14 positions agree with TRBD2. The length of the CDR3 is 15 residues. From germline, CDR1 is SGHAT and CDR2 FQNNGV. Trimming removed 2 bases from V and 5 bases from J; junction bases left unmatched: 1.

V is TRBV3-1 (or the pseudogene TRBV3-2) and J is TRBJ1-2; no clear D. This CDR3 has 16 residues. Trimming shortened V by 4 bases and J by 6 bases, and 21 bases separated the two germline ends. Per the germline V gene, CDR1 is LGHDT and CDR2 is YNNKEL (reference sequence). Here the CDR3 DNA reads TGTGCCAGCAGCCTAGAACCCGAGGGCCTAGTGAATGGCTACACCTTC. Translating it yields CASSLEPEGLVNGYTF.

This chain links TRBV5-8 with TRBJ1-5; D unclear. CDR1 is SGHTS and CDR2 is YDEGEE in the germline V gene. This CDR3 has 14 amino acids. Trimming pared 8 bases from V and 2 bases from J, leaving 14 bases between. The CDR3 DNA is TGTGCCAGTTCCGCGAGGGTTCGCAATCAGCCCCAGCATTTT. Translating gives CASSARVRNQPQHF.

V usage is TRBV6-5 and J usage is TRBJ2-1; 8 nucleotides match TRBD1. V shed 11 bases, J shed 4 bases, and the junction held 7 bases outside the gene matches. The CDR3 spans 13 residues. CDR1 and CDR2 from the germline V gene are MNHEY and SVGAGI. The CDR3 reads CASRDRRYNEQFF. Written as DNA, the CDR3 is TGTGCCTCCCGGGACAGGCGATACAATGAGCAGTTCTTC.

CDR3 amino acids: CASSYPGQGYNEQFF. The DNA for the CDR3 is TGTGCCAGCAGCTACCCTGGACAGGGCTACAATGAGCAGTTCTTC. The rearrangement uses TRBV6-5 and TRBJ2-1; 8 bases are a match to TRBD1. Germline assignment: CDR1 MNHEY and CDR2 SVGAGI. Losses at the gene ends were 6 bases for V and 3 bases for J; bases not matched to a gene: 7. This CDR3 comprises 15 residues.

The chain uses TRBV5-4 and TRBJ2-4; D gene unclear. Germline V gene sequence: CDR1 SGHNT, CDR2 YYREEE (reference sequence). V lost 2 bases and J lost 1, with 7 bases in between. This CDR3 contains 14 residues. CDR3 coding DNA: TGTGCCAGCAGCTTTATAGAGGCCAAAAACATTCAGTACTTC. This gives the protein CASSFIEAKNIQYF.

The CDR3 reads CASSSTVYEQYF. CDR3 DNA: TGTGCCAGCAGCTCAACAGTCTACGAGCAGTACTTC. This rearrangement joins TRBV3-1 (or the pseudogene TRBV3-2) to TRBJ2-7; D uncertain. This CDR3 region has 12 residues. Trimming left V 5 bases short and J 3 bases short, with 8 bases between. The germline CDR1 and CDR2 sequences are LGHDT and YNNKEL (reference sequence).

The rearrangement uses TRBV6-5 and TRBJ2-7; TRBD1 aligns across 11 bases. The V segment lost 5 bases and the J segment 4 bases; nucleotides outside the gene matches: 4. Germline-derived CDR1 and CDR2 are MNHEY and SVGAGI. The CDR3 has 14 residues. The CDR3 loop is CASSQDRGPYEQYF. The CDR3 DNA reads as TGTGCCAGCAGTCAGGACAGGGGGCCGTACGAGCAGTACTTC.